This is a list of T cell receptor beta chains from one sample in a study of cytomegalovirus exposure and HLA in healthy donors. Assay used: immunoSEQ multiplex PCR; TCRdb lists only in-frame clones, some missing. In the table there are tens of thousands of clones, under 75% of which are singletons. The specimen sequenced was PBMCs. Receptors were obtained from a human donor in good health. CDR3s include the opening cysteine and the closing phenylalanine or tryptophan. Fields, in order: V gene, clone size, J gene, D gene, CDR3 protein, CDR3 DNA. D genes are given only for firm matches. Size values are once, few and many counts, or a class for expanded clones, and some rows have none.

>TRBV5-6|.|TRBJ1-1|.
CASSLGRRAEAFF
TGTGCCAGCAGCTTGGGGCGGCGAGCTGAAGCTTTCTTT
>TRBV7-9|few|TRBJ1-2|TRBD1
CASSPTTLQGVTYGYTF
TGTGCCAGCAGCCCAACGACCTTACAGGGGGTTACCTATGGCTACACCTTC
>TRBV29-1|.|TRBJ2-5|TRBD2
CSHLSGGETQYF
TGCAGCCACCTTAGCGGGGGGGAGACCCAGTACTTC
>TRBV7-9|.|TRBJ2-7|TRBD1
CASSLGTGEQYF
TGTGCCAGCAGCTTAGGGACAGGGGAGCAGTACTTC
>TRBV5-1|.|TRBJ2-5|.
CASSFGGAQETQYF
TGCGCCAGCAGCTTCGGCGGAGCTCAAGAGACCCAGTACTTC
>TRBV7-9|.|TRBJ2-7|TRBD1
CASSLMATGGSYEQYF
TGTGCCAGCAGCTTAATGGCTACAGGGGGCAGCTACGAGCAGTACTTC
>TRBV9|.|TRBJ2-7|.
CASSVGGGLSYEQYF
TGTGCCAGCAGCGTAGGCGGGGGCTTATCCTACGAGCAGTACTTC
>TRBV19|.|TRBJ1-3|.
CASSLYRDTIYF
TGTGCCAGTAGCCTCTACCGGGACACCATATATTTT
>TRBV5-6|.|TRBJ2-4|TRBD2
CASSRSGGENIQYF
TGTGCCAGCAGTCGATCGGGGGGTGAAAACATTCAGTACTTC
>TRBV5-1|.|TRBJ1-5|.
CASSLAGTYNQPQHF
TGCGCCAGCAGTCTGGCGGGGACTTACAATCAGCCCCAGCATTTT
>TRBV27|.|TRBJ1-2|.
CASSLYQGNYGYTF
TGTGCCAGCAGTTTATACCAGGGTAACTATGGCTACACCTTC
>TRBV5-1|.|TRBJ2-7|.
CASSLAGSGRVREQYF
TGCGCCAGCAGCTTGGCCGGCTCGGGCAGGGTCCGCGAGCAGTACTTC
>TRBV28|.|TRBJ2-2|.
CASSPHANTGELFF
TGTGCCAGCAGCCCACATGCGAACACCGGGGAGCTGTTTTTT
>TRBV10-3|few|TRBJ1-5|TRBD1
CAISDAQGAGPF
TGTGCCATCAGTGATGCACAGGGGGCTGGTCCTTTT
>TRBV9|once|TRBJ1-6|TRBD1
CASSVEGQGTSPLHF
TGTGCCAGCAGCGTAGAGGGACAGGGCACTTCACCCCTCCACTTT
>TRBV9|.|TRBJ1-1|.
CASSGGGVATEAFF
TGTGCCAGCAGTGGAGGGGGGGTGGCCACTGAAGCTTTCTTT
>TRBV10-3|.|TRBJ2-7|TRBD1
CAITGTGGGEQYF
TGTGCCATCACGGGGACAGGGGGAGGCGAGCAGTACTTC
>TRBV19|.|TRBJ2-7|.
CASSMGAGWEYEQYF
TGTGCCAGTAGTATGGGGGCAGGCTGGGAGTACGAGCAGTACTTC
>TRBV5-4|few|TRBJ2-7|TRBD2
CASSLDGLAGASEQYF
TGTGCCAGCAGCTTAGACGGACTAGCGGGGGCCTCCGAGCAGTACTTC
>TRBV6-1|.|TRBJ1-1|.
CASSLQGPNTEAFF
TGTGCCAGCAGCTTACAGGGACCGAACACTGAAGCTTTCTTT
>TRBV18|.|TRBJ1-4|.
CASSPPSQGQEKLFF
TGTGCCAGCTCACCACCATCGCAGGGGCAGGAAAAACTGTTTTTT
>TRBV19|.|TRBJ1-2|.
CASSLAATSYGYTF
TGTGCCAGTAGCCTCGCGGCAACCTCCTATGGCTACACCTTC
>TRBV5-6|.|TRBJ2-7|.
CASSLDNYEQYF
TGTGCCAGCAGCTTGGATAACTACGAGCAGTACTTC
>TRBV5-4|.|TRBJ2-1|.
CASSAAGIYNEQFF
TGTGCCAGCAGCGCCGCCGGGATTTACAATGAGCAGTTCTTC
>TRBV19|once|TRBJ2-2|TRBD1
CASSIFKGGTGTGSGELFF
TGTGCCAGTAGTATATTCAAAGGCGGAACCGGGACAGGTTCCGGGGAGCTGTTTTTT
>TRBV21-1|once|TRBJ1-2|.
CASGGTGAAYGYTF
TGTGCCAGCGGAGGCACAGGGGCGGCCTATGGCTACACCTTC
>TRBV25-1|once|TRBJ2-7|TRBD1
CASSRDRVYEQYF
TGTGCCAGCAGTCGGGACAGAGTCTACGAGCAGTACTTC
>TRBV14|.|TRBJ1-1|.
CASSQQQVTKAFF
TGTGCCAGCAGCCAACAACAGGTAACCAAAGCTTTCTTT
>TRBV5-4|.|TRBJ1-3|.
CASSSGPDPSGNTIYF
TGTGCCAGCAGCTCAGGGCCAGATCCCTCTGGAAACACCATATATTTT
>TRBV2|.|TRBJ2-2|TRBD1
CASSWDRVSTGELFF
TGTGCCAGCAGTTGGGACAGGGTGTCCACCGGGGAGCTGTTTTTT
>TRBV4-3|.|TRBJ1-2|.
CASSQDRGIHPGYTF
TGCGCCAGCAGCCAAGATCGGGGGATCCACCCGGGCTACACCTTC
>TRBV27|.|TRBJ2-1|TRBD1
CASSPGQSNNEQFF
TGTGCCAGCAGTCCGGGACAGAGCAACAATGAGCAGTTCTTC
>TRBV6-5|.|TRBJ1-1|TRBD1
CAGQGQDYTEAFF
TGTGCCGGCCAAGGACAGGACTACACTGAAGCTTTCTTT
>TRBV19|.|TRBJ2-5|.
CASSKGGGQETQYF
TGTGCCAGTAGTAAAGGGGGGGGCCAAGAGACCCAGTACTTC
>TRBV9|.|TRBJ2-2|.
CASSVVIGGELFF
TGTGCCAGCAGCGTAGTGATCGGCGGGGAGCTGTTTTTT